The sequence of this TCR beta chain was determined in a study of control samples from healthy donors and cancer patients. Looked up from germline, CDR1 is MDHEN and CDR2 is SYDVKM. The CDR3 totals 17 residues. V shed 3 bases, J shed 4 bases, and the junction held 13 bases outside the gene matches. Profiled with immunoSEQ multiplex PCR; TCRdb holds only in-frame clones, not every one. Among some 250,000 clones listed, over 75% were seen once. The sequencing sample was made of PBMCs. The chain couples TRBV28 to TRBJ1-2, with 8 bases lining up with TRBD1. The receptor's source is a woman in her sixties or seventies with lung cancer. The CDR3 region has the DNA TGTGCCAGCAGTTTCGGCCAGGGGGCCTTCCCGGGCTATGGCTACACCTTC. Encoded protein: CASSFGQGAFPGYGYTF.